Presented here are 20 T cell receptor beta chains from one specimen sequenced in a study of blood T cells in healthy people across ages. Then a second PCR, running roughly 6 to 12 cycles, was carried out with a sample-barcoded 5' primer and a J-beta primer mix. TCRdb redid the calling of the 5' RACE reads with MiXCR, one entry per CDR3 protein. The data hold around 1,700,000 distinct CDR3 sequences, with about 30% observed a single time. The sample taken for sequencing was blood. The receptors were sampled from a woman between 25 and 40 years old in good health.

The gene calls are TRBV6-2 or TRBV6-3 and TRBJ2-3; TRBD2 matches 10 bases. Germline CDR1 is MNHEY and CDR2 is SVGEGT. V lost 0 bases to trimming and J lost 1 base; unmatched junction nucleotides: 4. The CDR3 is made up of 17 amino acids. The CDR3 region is CASSYSSLAGRTDTQYF. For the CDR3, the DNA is TGTGCCAGCAGTTACTCCTCACTAGCGGGACGCACAGATACGCAGTATTTT.

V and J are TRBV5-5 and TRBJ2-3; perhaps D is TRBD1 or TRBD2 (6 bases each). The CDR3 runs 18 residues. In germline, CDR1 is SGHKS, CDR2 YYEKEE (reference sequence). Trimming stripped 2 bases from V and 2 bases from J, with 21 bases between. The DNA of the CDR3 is TGTGCCAGCAGCTTAGGATCCGGGGGCGAGGGGTACACAGATACGCAGTATTTT. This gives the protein CASSLGSGGEGYTDTQYF. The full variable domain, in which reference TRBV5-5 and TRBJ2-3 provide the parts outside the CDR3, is DAGVTQSPTHLIKTRGQQVTLRCSPISGHKSVSWYQQVLGQGPQFIFQYYEKEERGRGNFPDRFSARQFPNYSSELNVNALLLGDSALYLCASSLGSGGEGYTDTQYFGPGTRLTVL.

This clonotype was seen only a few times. The CDR3 region is CASFLGEIDTDTQYF. For the CDR3, the DNA is TGTGCCAGTTTTCTCGGGGAGATCGACACAGATACGCAGTATTTT. The V and J genes are TRBV6-6 and TRBJ2-3; the D gene is possibly TRBD2 (5 bases). CDR1 MNHNY and CDR2 SVGAGI come from the germline V gene (reference sequence). The CDR3 contains 15 residues. V gave up 9 bases and J gave up 2 bases, with 18 bases separating them.

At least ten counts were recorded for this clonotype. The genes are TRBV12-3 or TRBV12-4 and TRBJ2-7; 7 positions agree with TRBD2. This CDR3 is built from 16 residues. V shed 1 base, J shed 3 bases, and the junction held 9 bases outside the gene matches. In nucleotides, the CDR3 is TGTGCCAGCAGTTTAGAAAGCGGGGTAAGGGGCTACGAGCAGTACTTC. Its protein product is CASSLESGVRGYEQYF.

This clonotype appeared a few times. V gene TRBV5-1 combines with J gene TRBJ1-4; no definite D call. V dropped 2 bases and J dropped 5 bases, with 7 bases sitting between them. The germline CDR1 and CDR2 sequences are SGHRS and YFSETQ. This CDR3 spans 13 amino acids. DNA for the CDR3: TGCGCCAGCAGCTTCTACGGGAATGAAAAACTGTTTTTT. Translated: CASSFYGNEKLFF.

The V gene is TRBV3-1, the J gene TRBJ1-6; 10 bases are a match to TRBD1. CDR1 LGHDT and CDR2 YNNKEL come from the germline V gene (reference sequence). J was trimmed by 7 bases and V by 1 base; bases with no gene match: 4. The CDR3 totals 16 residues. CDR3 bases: TGTGCCAGCAGCCAAGGGTTGACAGGGGGCAATTCACCCCTCCACTTT. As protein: CASSQGLTGGNSPLHF.

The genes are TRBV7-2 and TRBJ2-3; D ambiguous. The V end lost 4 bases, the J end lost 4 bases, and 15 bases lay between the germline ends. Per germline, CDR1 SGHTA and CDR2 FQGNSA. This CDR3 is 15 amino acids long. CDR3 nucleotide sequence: TGTGCCAGCAGCTGGGTGAGAGACCTTTCAGATACGCAGTATTTT. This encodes CASSWVRDLSDTQYF.

The CDR3 is CASSLDGQINQPQHF. The DNA for the CDR3 is TGTGCCAGCAGCTTAGATGGTCAGATCAATCAGCCCCAGCATTTT. This rearrangement joins TRBV7-9 to TRBJ1-5; D is unclear. CDR1 is SEHNR, CDR2 FQNEAQ, per germline (reference sequence). CDR3 length equals 15 residues. V was trimmed by 1 base and J by 3 bases, leaving 10 bases between them. The complete variable domain, with remaining parts taken from reference TRBV7-9 and TRBJ1-5, reads DTGVSQNPRHKITKRGQNVTFRCDPISEHNRLYWYRQTLGQGPEFLTYFQNEAQLEKSRLLSDRFSAERPKGSFSTLEIQRTEQGDSAMYLCASSLDGQINQPQHFGDGTRLSIL.

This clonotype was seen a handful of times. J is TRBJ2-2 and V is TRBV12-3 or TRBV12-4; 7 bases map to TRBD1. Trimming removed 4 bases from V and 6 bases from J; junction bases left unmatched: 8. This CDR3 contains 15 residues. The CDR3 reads CASSSLNRGSGELFF. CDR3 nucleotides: TGTGCCAGCAGTTCGCTCAACAGGGGCTCCGGGGAGCTGTTTTTT.

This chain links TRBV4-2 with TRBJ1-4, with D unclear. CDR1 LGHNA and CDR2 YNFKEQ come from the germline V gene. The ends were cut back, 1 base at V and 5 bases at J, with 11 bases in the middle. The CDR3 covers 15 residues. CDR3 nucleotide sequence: TGTGCCAGCAGCCAAGGGCCAGCCCAGAATGAAAAACTGTTTTTT. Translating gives CASSQGPAQNEKLFF.

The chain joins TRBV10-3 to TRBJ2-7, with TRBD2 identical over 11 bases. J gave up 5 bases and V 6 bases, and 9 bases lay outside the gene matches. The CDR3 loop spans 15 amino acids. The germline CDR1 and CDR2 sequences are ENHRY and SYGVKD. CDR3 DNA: TGTGCCATCAGCGTTAGCGGGAGGGCCGAGGACGAGCAGTACTTC. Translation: CAISVSGRAEDEQYF.

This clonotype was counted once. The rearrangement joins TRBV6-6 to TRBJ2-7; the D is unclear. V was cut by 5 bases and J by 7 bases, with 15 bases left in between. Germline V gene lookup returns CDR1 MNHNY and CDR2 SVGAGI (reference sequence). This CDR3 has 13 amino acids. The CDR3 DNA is TGTGCCAGCAGTCCACGGCCCGGCGGTGAGCAGTACTTC. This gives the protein CASSPRPGGEQYF.

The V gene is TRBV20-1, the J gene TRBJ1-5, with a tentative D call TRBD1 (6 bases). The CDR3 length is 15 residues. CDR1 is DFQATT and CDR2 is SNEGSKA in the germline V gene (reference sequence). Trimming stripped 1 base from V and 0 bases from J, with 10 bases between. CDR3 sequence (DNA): TGCAGTGCTAGAGGGGGGGGGGCTAGCAATCAGCCCCAGCATTTT. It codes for CSARGGGASNQPQHF.

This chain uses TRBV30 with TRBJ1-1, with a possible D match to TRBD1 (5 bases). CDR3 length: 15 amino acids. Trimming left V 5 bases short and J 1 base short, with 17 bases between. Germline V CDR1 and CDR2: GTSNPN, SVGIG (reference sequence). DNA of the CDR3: TGTGCCTGGGACGCAGGGCGGGGGTCGAACACTGAAGCTTTCTTT. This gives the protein CAWDAGRGSNTEAFF.

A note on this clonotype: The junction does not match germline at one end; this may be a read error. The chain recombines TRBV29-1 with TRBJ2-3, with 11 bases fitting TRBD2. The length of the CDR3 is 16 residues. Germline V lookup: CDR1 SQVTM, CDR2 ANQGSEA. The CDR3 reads CSVVGGTSGHTDTRYF. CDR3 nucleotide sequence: TGCAGCGTTGTGGGGGGGACTAGCGGACACACAGATACGCGGTATTTT.

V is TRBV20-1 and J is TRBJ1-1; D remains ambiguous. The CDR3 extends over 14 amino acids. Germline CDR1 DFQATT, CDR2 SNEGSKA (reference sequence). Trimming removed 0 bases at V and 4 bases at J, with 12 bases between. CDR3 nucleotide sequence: TGCAGTGCTAGAGAGGGAGGGTCGGGCACTGAAGCTTTCTTT. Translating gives CSAREGGSGTEAFF.

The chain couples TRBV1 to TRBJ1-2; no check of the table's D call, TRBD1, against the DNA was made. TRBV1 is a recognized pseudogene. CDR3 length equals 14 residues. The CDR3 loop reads CTSSQIGTEYGYTF. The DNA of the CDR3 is TGCACCAGCAGCCAGATCGGGACAGAGTATGGCTACACCTTC.

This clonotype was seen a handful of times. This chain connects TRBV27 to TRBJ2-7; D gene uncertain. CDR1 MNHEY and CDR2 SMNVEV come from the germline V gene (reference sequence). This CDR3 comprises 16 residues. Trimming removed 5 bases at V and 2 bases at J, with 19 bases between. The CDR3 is CASSLSRQEQAYEQYF. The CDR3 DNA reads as TGTGCCAGCAGTCTTAGTAGGCAGGAGCAGGCCTACGAGCAGTACTTC.

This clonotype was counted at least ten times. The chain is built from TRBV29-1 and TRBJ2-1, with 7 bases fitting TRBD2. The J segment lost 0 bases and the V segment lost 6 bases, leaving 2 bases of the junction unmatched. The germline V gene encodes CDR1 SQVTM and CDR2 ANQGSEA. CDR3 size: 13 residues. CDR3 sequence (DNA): TGCAGCGTGAGGACTAGCTCCTACAATGAGCAGTTCTTC. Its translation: CSVRTSSYNEQFF.

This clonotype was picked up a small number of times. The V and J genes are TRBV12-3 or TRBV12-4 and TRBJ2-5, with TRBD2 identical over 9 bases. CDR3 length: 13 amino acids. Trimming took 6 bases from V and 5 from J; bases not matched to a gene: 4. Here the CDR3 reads CASRPAGGETQYF. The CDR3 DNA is TGTGCCAGCAGGCCAGCGGGGGGCGAGACCCAGTACTTC.